This TCR beta chain was identified during a study of T cell responses to AZD1222 COVID-19 vaccine. The CDR3 extends over 14 amino acids. CDR1 is SGHVS, CDR2 FQNEAQ, per germline. The V end lost 4 bases, the J end lost 3 bases, and 11 bases lay between the germline ends. Data came from immunoSEQ multiplex PCR; TCRdb stores just in-frame clones and leaves some out. The table shows under 150,000 clones, with about 93% occurring only once. This clone showed up just once. This chain joins TRBV7-8 and TRBJ2-3, with D maybe TRBD1 (5 bases). The specimen comprised peripheral blood, sampled on day 0 of AZD1222 vaccination. The source is an adult in good health. The chain's CDR3 is CASSWKGYTDTQYF. The CDR3 nucleotides are TGTGCCAGCAGCTGGAAGGGGTATACAGATACGCAGTATTTT.